This record looks at one TCR beta chain sequence and its context. Its antigen is unknown. This sample is drawn from a study of cytomegalovirus exposure and HLA in healthy donors. PCR was performed using 60 Vbeta and 13 Jbeta primers. Libraries were prepared by immunoSEQ multiplex PCR; TCRdb keeps only in-frame clonotypes and omits some of them. The repertoire consists of about 110,000 clones, with about three quarters occurring once and the leading ten covering roughly 5%. Notes on the study in general: The study recorded more than 150 TCR beta chains that were cytomegalovirus-associated. Beyond CMV serostatus, there was no information to go on about immune exposure. The study carried out a later analysis of TCR beta sequences. It associated around 17,000 of them with specific HLA alleles at a false discovery rate of 0.05.

Sequencing was carried out using PBMCs. The clonotype comes from a female donor in good health and CMV-seropositive.

The CDR3 spells CASSLGTGAYGYTF. The CDR3 bases are TGTGCCAGCAGTTTAGGGACAGGGGCATATGGCTACACCTTC. The J gene is TRBJ1-2, the V gene TRBV28; 10 bases are a match to TRBD1. CDR3 length: 14 residues. Looked up from germline, CDR1 is MDHEN and CDR2 is SYDVKM. V lost 2 bases and J lost 5; bases outside the gene matches: 2.